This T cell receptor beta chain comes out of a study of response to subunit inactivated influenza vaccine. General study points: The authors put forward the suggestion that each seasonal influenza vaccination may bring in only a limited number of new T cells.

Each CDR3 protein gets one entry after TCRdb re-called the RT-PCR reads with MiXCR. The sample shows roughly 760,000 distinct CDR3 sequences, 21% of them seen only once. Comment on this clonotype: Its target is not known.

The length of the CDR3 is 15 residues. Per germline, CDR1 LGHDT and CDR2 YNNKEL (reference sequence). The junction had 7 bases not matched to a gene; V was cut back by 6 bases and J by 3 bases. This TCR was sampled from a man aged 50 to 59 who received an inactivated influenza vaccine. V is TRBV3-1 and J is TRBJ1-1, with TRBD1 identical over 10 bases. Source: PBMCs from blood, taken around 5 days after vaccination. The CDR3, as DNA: TGTGCCAGCAGGCCCCCGGGACAGGGGTACACTGAAGCTTTCTTT. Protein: CASRPPGQGYTEAFF.